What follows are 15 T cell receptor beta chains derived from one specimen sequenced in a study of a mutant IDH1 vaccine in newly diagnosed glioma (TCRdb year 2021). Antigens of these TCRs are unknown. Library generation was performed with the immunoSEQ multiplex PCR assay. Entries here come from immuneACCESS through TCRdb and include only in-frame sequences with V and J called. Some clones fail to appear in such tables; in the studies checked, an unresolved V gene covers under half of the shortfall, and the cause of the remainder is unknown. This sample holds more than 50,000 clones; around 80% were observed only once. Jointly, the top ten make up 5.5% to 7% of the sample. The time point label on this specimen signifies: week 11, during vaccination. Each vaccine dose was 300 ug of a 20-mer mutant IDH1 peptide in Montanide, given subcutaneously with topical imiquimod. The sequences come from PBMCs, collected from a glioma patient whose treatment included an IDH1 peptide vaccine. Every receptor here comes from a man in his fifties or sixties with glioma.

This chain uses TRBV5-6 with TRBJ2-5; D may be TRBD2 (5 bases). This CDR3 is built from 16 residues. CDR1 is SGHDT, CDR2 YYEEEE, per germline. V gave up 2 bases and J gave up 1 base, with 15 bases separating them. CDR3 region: CASSLVLDFAQETQYF. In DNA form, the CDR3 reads TGTGCCAGCAGCTTAGTACTAGATTTTGCCCAAGAGACCCAGTACTTC. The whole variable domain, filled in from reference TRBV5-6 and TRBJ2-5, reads DAGVTQSPTHLIKTRGQQVTLRCSPKSGHDTVSWYQQALGQGPQFIFQYYEEEERQRGNFPDRFSGHQFPNYSSELNVNALLLGDSALYLCASSLVLDFAQETQYFGPGTRLLVL.

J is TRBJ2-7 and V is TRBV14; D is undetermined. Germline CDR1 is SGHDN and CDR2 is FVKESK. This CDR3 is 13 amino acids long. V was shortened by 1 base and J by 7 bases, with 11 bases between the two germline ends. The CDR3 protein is CASSQGSIGEQYF. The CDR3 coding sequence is TGTGCCAGCAGCCAAGGCAGTATCGGAGAGCAGTACTTC.

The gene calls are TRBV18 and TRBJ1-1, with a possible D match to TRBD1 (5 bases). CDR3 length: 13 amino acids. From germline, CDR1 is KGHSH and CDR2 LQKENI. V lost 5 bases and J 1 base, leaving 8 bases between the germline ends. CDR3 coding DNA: TGTGCCAGCTCATCCGACAGGAACACTGAAGCTTTCTTT. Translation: CASSSDRNTEAFF.

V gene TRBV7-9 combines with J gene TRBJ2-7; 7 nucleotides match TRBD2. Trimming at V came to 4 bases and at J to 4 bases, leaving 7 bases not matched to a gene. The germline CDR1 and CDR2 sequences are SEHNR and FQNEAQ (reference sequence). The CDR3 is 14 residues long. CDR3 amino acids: CASSYAGVGYEQYF. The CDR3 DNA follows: TGTGCCAGCAGCTACGCGGGGGTTGGGTACGAGCAGTACTTC.

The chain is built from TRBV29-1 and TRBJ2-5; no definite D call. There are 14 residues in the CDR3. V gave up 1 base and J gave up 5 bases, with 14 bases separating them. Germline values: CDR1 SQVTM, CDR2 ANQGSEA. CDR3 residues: CSVEATTSRETQYF. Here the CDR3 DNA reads TGCAGCGTTGAAGCCACGACAAGCCGGGAGACCCAGTACTTC.

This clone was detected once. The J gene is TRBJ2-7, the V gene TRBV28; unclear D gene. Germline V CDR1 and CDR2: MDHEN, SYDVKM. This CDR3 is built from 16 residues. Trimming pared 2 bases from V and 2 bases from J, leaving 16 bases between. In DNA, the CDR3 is TGTGCCAGCAGTTTAGTGGGCAGGCCCCTAGCCTACGAGCAGTACTTC. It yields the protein CASSLVGRPLAYEQYF. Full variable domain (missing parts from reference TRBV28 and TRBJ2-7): DVKVTQSSRYLVKRTGEKVFLECVQDMDHENMFWYRQDPGLGLRLIYFSYDVKMKEKGDIPEGYSVSREKKERFSLILESASTNQTSMYLCASSLVGRPLAYEQYFGPGTRLTVT.

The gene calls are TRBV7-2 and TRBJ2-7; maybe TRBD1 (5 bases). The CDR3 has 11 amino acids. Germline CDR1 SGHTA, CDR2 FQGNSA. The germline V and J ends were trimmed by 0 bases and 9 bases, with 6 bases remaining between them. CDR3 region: CASSLAGAQYF. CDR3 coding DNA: TGTGCCAGCAGCTTAGCTGGGGCGCAGTACTTC.

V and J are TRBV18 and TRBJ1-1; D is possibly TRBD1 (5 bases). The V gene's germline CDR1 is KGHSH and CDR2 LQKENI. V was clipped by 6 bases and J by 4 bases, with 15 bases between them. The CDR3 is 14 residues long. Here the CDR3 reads CASSPGRTTTEAFF. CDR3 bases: TGTGCCAGCTCTCCGGGGCGAACTACCACTGAAGCTTTCTTT.

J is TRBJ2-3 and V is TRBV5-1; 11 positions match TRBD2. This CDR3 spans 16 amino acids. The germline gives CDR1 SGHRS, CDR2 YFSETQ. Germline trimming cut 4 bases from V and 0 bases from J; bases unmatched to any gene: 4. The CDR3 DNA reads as TGCGCCAGCAGCCTGACTAGCGGGACTAGCACAGATACGCAGTATTTT. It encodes CASSLTSGTSTDTQYF.

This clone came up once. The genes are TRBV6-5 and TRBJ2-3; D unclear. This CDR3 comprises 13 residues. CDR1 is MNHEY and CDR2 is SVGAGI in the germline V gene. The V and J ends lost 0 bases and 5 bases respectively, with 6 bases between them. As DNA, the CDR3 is TGTGCCAGCAGTTACTCGCCCCAAGATACGCAGTATTTT. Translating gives CASSYSPQDTQYF.

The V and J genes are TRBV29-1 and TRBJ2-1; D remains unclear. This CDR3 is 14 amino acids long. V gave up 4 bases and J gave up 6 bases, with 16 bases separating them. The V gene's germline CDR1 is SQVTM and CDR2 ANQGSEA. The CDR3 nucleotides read TGCAGCGTTGCCAAGCTGAGAGTCTTCAATGAGCAGTTCTTC. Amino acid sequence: CSVAKLRVFNEQFF.

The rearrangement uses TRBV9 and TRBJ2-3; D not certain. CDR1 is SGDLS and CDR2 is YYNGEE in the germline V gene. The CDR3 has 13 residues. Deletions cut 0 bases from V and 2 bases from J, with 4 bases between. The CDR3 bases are TGTGCCAGCAGCGTAGACCTCACAGATACGCAGTATTTT. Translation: CASSVDLTDTQYF.

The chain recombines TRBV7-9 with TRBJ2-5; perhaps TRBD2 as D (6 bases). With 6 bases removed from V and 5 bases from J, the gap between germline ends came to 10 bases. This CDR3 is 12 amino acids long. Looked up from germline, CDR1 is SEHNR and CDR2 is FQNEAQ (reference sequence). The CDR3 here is CASSGTFETQYF. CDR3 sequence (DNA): TGTGCCAGCAGTGGGACTTTCGAGACCCAGTACTTC.

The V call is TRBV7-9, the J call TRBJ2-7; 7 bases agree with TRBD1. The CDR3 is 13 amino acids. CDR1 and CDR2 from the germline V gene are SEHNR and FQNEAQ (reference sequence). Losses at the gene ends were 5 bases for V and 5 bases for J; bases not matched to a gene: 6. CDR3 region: CASSETGVNEQYF. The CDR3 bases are TGTGCCAGCAGCGAAACAGGGGTGAACGAGCAGTACTTC.

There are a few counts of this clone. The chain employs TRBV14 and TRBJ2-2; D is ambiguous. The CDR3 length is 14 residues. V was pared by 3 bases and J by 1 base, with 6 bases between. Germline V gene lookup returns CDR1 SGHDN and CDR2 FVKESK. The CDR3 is CASSHDWNTGELFF. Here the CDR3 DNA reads TGTGCCAGCAGCCACGACTGGAACACCGGGGAGCTGTTTTTT.